The rows below give T cell receptor beta chains drawn from one sample of a study of regulatory T cells in long-lasting Graves disease. Using its own MiXCR run on the multiplex PCR reads, TCRdb lists one record per CDR3 protein. The sample has about 430,000 distinct CDR3 sequences, 15% seen once. These data are also associated with another study on T cells in Graves' hyperthyroidism and ophthalmopathy.

This material consisted of peripheral blood mononuclear cells (PBMCs), taken at new diagnosis, from a patient treated with antithyroid drugs. Receptors originate from a middle-aged woman with Graves disease. The CDR3 runs from the conserved cysteine through the conserved F or W. D genes are given only for firm matches. Clone size is stated in some rows and not others, as once, few, many or a class when expanded.

CDR3 length	D gene	J gene	clone size	V gene	CDR3 protein	CDR3 DNA
20	TRBD2	TRBJ2-1	few	TRBV7-9	CASSLSVAGGPWSSYNEQFF	TGTGCCAGCAGCTTATCGGTGGCGGGAGGGCCGTGGAGCTCCTACAATGAGCAGTTCTTC
17	TRBD2	TRBJ2-5	many	TRBV12-3/TRBV12-4	CASSFGTSGSLVETQYF	TGTGCCAGCAGTTTCGGGACTAGCGGGAGTTTGGTGGAGACCCAGTACTTC
14	NA	TRBJ1-3	many	TRBV30	CAWSAGVSGNTIYF	TGTGCCTGGAGTGCAGGAGTCTCTGGAAACACCATATATTTT
14	TRBD2	TRBJ2-7	many	TRBV27	CASTSGTSDDEQYF	TGTGCCAGCACCTCCGGGACTAGTGACGACGAGCAGTACTTC
15	NA	TRBJ2-2	many	TRBV2	CASSEVSGWAGELFF	TGTGCCAGCAGTGAAGTGTCGGGGTGGGCCGGGGAGCTGTTTTTT
14	NA	TRBJ2-6	many	TRBV12-3/TRBV12-4	CASSLAVGANVLTF	TGTGCCAGCAGCTTAGCTGTAGGGGCCAACGTCCTGACTTTC
16	NA	TRBJ2-3	NA	TRBV27	CASSQDQQGLGDTQYF	TGCGCCAGCAGCCAAGATCAGCAGGGCCTGGGTGATACGCAGTATTTT
15	NA	TRBJ2-1	many	TRBV2	CASSEVLQWANEQFF	TGTGCCAGCAGTGAAGTCCTACAATGGGCCAATGAGCAGTTCTTC
18	TRBD2	TRBJ2-2	NA	TRBV27	CASSFPSGRAGVTGELFF	TGTGCCAGCAGTTTTCCTAGCGGGAGGGCTGGTGTCACCGGGGAGCTGTTTTTT
11	NA	TRBJ2-1	few	TRBV24-1	CATSERREQFF	TGTGCCACCAGTGAAAGGCGGGAGCAGTTCTTC
14	TRBD2	TRBJ2-5	few	TRBV9	CASSVGTSPETQYF	TGTGCCAGCAGCGTCGGGACTAGCCCAGAGACCCAGTACTTC
15	TRBD2	TRBJ2-3	few	TRBV9	CASSGTSGVVDTQYF	TGTGCCAGCAGCGGCACTAGCGGGGTGGTAGATACGCAGTATTTT
16	TRBD2	TRBJ2-1	many	TRBV11-1	CASSPGSGSSYNEQFF	TGTGCCAGCAGCCCAGGTAGCGGGAGCTCCTACAATGAGCAGTTCTTC
17	TRBD2	TRBJ2-5	few	TRBV20-1	CSASPGTSGRRRETQYF	TGCAGTGCTAGTCCCGGGACTAGCGGGAGGAGGAGGGAGACCCAGTACTTC
16	NA	TRBJ2-5	many	TRBV4-1	CASSHLMGVQGKTQYF	TGCGCCAGCAGCCACCTCATGGGGGTTCAGGGGAAGACCCAGTACTTC
12	NA	TRBJ1-5	few	TRBV29-1	CSVASESGPQHF	TGCAGCGTTGCATCGGAATCAGGGCCCCAGCATTTT
14	NA	TRBJ1-3	many	TRBV5-1	CASSLAGVGNTIYF	TGCGCCAGCAGCTTGGCCGGGGTTGGAAACACCATATATTTT
16	TRBD1	TRBJ2-5	many	TRBV27	CASSHAGTGGWETQYF	TGTGCCAGCAGTCATGCCGGGACAGGTGGCTGGGAGACCCAGTACTTC
13	NA	TRBJ1-1	NA	TRBV6-1	CASIRAMNTEAFF	TGTGCCAGCATCAGGGCAATGAACACTGAAGCTTTCTTT
15	TRBD2	TRBJ2-1	many	TRBV7-6	CASSFAGGGYNEQFF	TGTGCCAGCAGCTTTGCGGGAGGGGGCTACAATGAGCAGTTCTTC
16	NA	TRBJ1-6	many	TRBV25-1	CASSRGGSSYNSPLHF	TGTGCCAGCAGTCGGGGGGGGAGCTCCTATAATTCACCCCTCCACTTT
17	NA	TRBJ2-1	NA	TRBV15	CATSRGTGRRGRNEQFF	TGTGCCACCAGCAGAGGGACAGGCCGGCGGGGGAGAAATGAGCAGTTCTTC
14	TRBD2	TRBJ2-3	NA	TRBV6-2/TRBV6-3	CASNGASGEDTQYF	TGTGCCAGCAATGGGGCTAGCGGGGAAGATACGCAGTATTTT
15	NA	TRBJ2-1	few	TRBV5-4	CASSSSGQSYNEQFF	TGTGCCAGCAGTTCCTCGGGACAATCCTACAATGAGCAGTTCTTC
15	TRBD1	TRBJ2-3	NA	TRBV7-3	CAGSLRGQGTDTQYF	TGTGCCGGCAGCTTAAGGGGACAGGGAACAGATACGCAGTATTTT
20	TRBD2	TRBJ2-1	few	TRBV9	CASSVGTSGSSGHPNNEQFF	TGTGCCAGCAGCGTAGGGACTAGCGGGAGCAGTGGGCACCCAAACAATGAGCAGTTCTTC
12	NA	TRBJ2-1	many	TRBV2	CASTRGYNEQFF	TGTGCCAGCACTAGGGGCTACAATGAGCAGTTCTTC
15	TRBD2	TRBJ2-7	many	TRBV5-1	CASSQGLAGVDEQYF	TGCGCCAGCAGCCAGGGACTAGCGGGAGTCGACGAGCAGTACTTC
15	TRBD2	TRBJ2-7	NA	TRBV20-1	CSAPPSGRGRYEQYF	TGCAGTGCCCCCCCAAGCGGGAGAGGCCGCTACGAGCAGTACTTC
14	NA	TRBJ1-3	few	TRBV30	CAWRGVGAGNTIYF	TGTGCCTGGAGGGGCGTAGGGGCTGGAAACACCATATATTTT
14	TRBD2	TRBJ2-1	many	TRBV29-1	CSVEGRGGYNEQFF	TGCAGCGTTGAGGGACGGGGGGGGTACAATGAGCAGTTCTTC
14	TRBD1	TRBJ2-5	many	TRBV18	CASSPEAGGETQYF	TGTGCCAGCTCACCAGAGGCAGGGGGAGAGACCCAGTACTTC
15	NA	TRBJ1-2	NA	TRBV10-3	CAISALDSMGYGYTF	TGTGCCATCAGTGCCCTGGACAGCATGGGGTATGGCTACACCTTC
16	TRBD2	TRBJ2-5	NA	TRBV5-1	CASSLEAAGAQETQYF	TGCGCCAGCAGCTTGGAAGCAGCGGGGGCCCAAGAGACCCAGTACTTC
16	NA	TRBJ1-1	many	TRBV14	CASSPLVGPTNTEAFF	TGTGCCAGCAGCCCCCTAGTCGGGCCGACGAACACTGAAGCTTTCTTT
19	TRBD2	TRBJ2-1	many	TRBV12-3/TRBV12-4	CASSFFGLAGESSYNEQFF	TGTGCCAGCAGTTTCTTTGGACTAGCGGGAGAGAGCTCCTACAATGAGCAGTTCTTC
12	NA	TRBJ2-2	many	TRBV5-1	CASTQGNGELFF	TGCGCCAGCACTCAGGGGAACGGGGAGCTGTTTTTT
14	TRBD1	TRBJ2-7	many	TRBV27	CASSYTGGLDEQYF	TGTGCCAGCAGTTACACAGGGGGCTTGGACGAGCAGTACTTC
14	TRBD2	TRBJ2-7	many	TRBV28	CASSDPSGTYEQYF	TGTGCCAGCAGTGATCCTAGCGGTACCTACGAGCAGTACTTC
15	NA	TRBJ2-6	many	TRBV2	CASSPVSSGANVLTF	TGTGCCAGCAGCCCCGTCTCTTCTGGGGCCAACGTCCTGACTTTC
17	TRBD2	TRBJ2-3	many	TRBV12-3/TRBV12-4	CASSSSSGIPSTDTQYF	TGTGCCAGCAGTTCAAGTAGCGGGATCCCTAGCACAGATACGCAGTATTTT
16	TRBD1	TRBJ1-5	NA	TRBV6-2/TRBV6-3	CASSYTQGASNQPQHF	TGTGCCAGCAGTTACACACAGGGGGCGAGCAATCAGCCCCAGCATTTT
13	NA	TRBJ2-2	many	TRBV9	CASSVRRGGELFF	TGTGCCAGCAGCGTAAGGAGAGGCGGGGAGCTGTTTTTT
18	NA	TRBJ1-4	NA	TRBV19	CASSIDQRQVGTNEKLFF	TGTGCCAGTAGTATAGATCAGAGGCAGGTTGGAACTAATGAAAAACTGTTTTTT
14	NA	TRBJ1-1	many	TRBV27	CASSPSAGNAEAFF	TGTGCCAGCAGCCCCTCTGCAGGGAACGCTGAAGCTTTCTTT
16	NA	TRBJ2-2	few	TRBV28	CASSLLGETNTGELFF	TGTGCCAGCAGTTTATTGGGGGAGACGAACACCGGGGAGCTGTTTTTT
16	TRBD2	TRBJ2-1	many	TRBV18	CASSPGTSGSYNEQFF	TGTGCCAGCTCACCCGGGACTAGCGGGAGTTACAATGAGCAGTTCTTC
15	NA	TRBJ1-5	few	TRBV28	CASTPHGVRGQPQHF	TGTGCCAGCACCCCTCACGGGGTAAGAGGGCAGCCCCAGCATTTT
16	TRBD1	TRBJ1-2	many	TRBV28	CASSDLEQGASYGYTF	TGTGCCAGCAGTGACCTCGAACAGGGGGCTAGCTATGGCTACACCTTC
14	TRBD1	TRBJ1-1	many	TRBV28	CASSLNRGVTEAFF	TGTGCCAGCAGTTTAAACAGGGGGGTCACTGAAGCTTTCTTT
14	NA	TRBJ1-3	NA	TRBV28	CASILSLTGNTIYF	TGTGCCAGCATTCTCTCCCTTACTGGAAACACCATATATTTT
15	NA	TRBJ2-7	many	TRBV27	CASSPRVAETHEQYF	TGTGCCAGCAGTCCACGGGTAGCGGAAACGCACGAGCAGTACTTC
18	TRBD1	TRBJ1-4	NA	TRBV6-2/TRBV6-3	CASSVPGQVVPFGEKLFF	TGTGCCAGCAGTGTGCCGGGACAGGTGGTCCCCTTCGGTGAAAAACTGTTTTTT
17	TRBD2	TRBJ2-1	many	TRBV11-2	CASSLTSGSGSYNEQFF	TGTGCCAGCAGTTTGACTAGCGGGAGTGGCTCCTACAATGAGCAGTTCTTC
15	NA	TRBJ2-1	NA	TRBV5-6	CASSWPGEFDNEQFF	TGTGCCAGCAGCTGGCCAGGGGAATTTGACAATGAGCAGTTCTTC
14	NA	TRBJ2-5	NA	TRBV7-2	CASSWGANQETQYF	TGTGCCAGCAGCTGGGGTGCTAACCAAGAGACCCAGTACTTC
14	TRBD1	TRBJ1-1	many	TRBV7-6	CASRLTSGGTEAFF	TGTGCCAGCAGACTTACATCAGGGGGCACTGAAGCTTTCTTT